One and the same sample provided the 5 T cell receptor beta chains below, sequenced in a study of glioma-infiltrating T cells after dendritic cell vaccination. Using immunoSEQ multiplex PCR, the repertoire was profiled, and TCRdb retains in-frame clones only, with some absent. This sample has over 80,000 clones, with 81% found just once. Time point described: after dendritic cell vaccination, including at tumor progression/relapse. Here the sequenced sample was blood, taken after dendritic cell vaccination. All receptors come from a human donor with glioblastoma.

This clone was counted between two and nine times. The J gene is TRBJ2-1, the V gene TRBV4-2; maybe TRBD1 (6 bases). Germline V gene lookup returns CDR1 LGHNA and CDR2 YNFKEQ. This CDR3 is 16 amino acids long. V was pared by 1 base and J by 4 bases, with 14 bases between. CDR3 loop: CASSQAPSDSYNEQFF. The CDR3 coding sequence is TGTGCCAGCAGCCAAGCCCCTTCGGACAGTTACAATGAGCAGTTCTTC.

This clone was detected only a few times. The CDR3 sequence is CASTWGTAKGYTF. CDR3 coding DNA: TGTGCCAGCACCTGGGGGACAGCAAAGGGCTACACCTTC. The rearrangement links TRBV5-4 to TRBJ1-2, with 7 bases identical to TRBD1. This CDR3 comprises 13 residues. Losses at the gene ends were 6 bases for V and 8 bases for J; bases not matched to a gene: 10. Germline CDR1 reads SGHNT; CDR2 reads YYREEE (reference sequence).

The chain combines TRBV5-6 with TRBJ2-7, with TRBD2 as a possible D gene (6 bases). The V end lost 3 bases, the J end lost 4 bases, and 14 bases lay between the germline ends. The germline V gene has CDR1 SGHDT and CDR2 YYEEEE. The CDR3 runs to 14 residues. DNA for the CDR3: TGTGCCAGCAGCTACCCCTCGGGGGTTTACGAGCAGTACTTC. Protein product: CASSYPSGVYEQYF.

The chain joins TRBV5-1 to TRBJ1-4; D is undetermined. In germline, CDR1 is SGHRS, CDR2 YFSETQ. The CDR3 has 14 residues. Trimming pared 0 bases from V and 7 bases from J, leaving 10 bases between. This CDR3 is CASSLGGGGEKLFF. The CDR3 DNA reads TGCGCCAGCAGCTTGGGCGGTGGTGGTGAAAAACTGTTTTTT.

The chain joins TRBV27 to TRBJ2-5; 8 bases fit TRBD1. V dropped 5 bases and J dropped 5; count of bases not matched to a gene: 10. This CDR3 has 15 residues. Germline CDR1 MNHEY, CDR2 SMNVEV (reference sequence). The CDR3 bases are TGTGCCAGCAGTAGGAAGCAGGGGGCGCGGGAGACCCAGTACTTC. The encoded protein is CASSRKQGARETQYF.